The clone carrying this T cell receptor (beta chain) was detected only a few times. The data originate from a study of blood T cells in healthy people across ages. This CDR3 is built from 17 residues. Looked up from germline, CDR1 is SGHKS and CDR2 is YYEKEE (reference sequence). Losses at the gene ends were 4 bases for V and 0 bases for J; bases not matched to a gene: 9. Every sample had a minimum of 6 million PBMCs isolated. The authors ran a second PCR of 7 to 11 cycles using a sample-barcoded 5' primer and a J-beta primer mix. MiXCR was run by TCRdb on the 5' RACE reads, yielding one entry per CDR3 protein. The repertoire has more than 600,000 distinct CDR3 sequences, 25% of them found once; the top ten carry under 10%. This same sample was also part of a study on T cells of mothers and their children. From that report: For each mother, over 8 million TCR beta CDR3 reads were obtained, and for each child, a few million.

The sample consisted of blood. The chain couples TRBV5-5 to TRBJ2-1; 8 bases are shared with TRBD2. The origin of this receptor is a boy between 10 and 17 years old in good health. The CDR3 sequence: CASSPTSGQSSYNEQFF. The CDR3 coding sequence is TGTGCCAGCAGCCCTACTAGCGGCCAGAGCTCCTACAATGAGCAGTTCTTC.